This T cell receptor beta chain was found in a study of blood T cell repertoires in COVID-19. The data were produced by immunoSEQ multiplex PCR, yet TCRdb's version contains in-frame clones alone and is incomplete. Of approximately 70,000 clones listed, approximately 79% were seen once; the top ten hold about 25%. The origin of this receptor is a man in his sixties with active or convalescent COVID-19. Sequencing input: peripheral blood.

CDR3 in DNA: TGTGCCAGCACGAGGGACAGTACTAACTCTGGGGCCAACGTCCTGACTTTC. It translates to CASTRDSTNSGANVLTF. This rearrangement joins TRBV5-6 to TRBJ2-6; 7 bases are a match to TRBD1. The germline V gene encodes CDR1 SGHDT and CDR2 YYEEEE. The length of the CDR3 is 17 residues. V was clipped by 6 bases and J by 0 bases; unmatched bases: 9.